The next 18 T cell receptor beta chains were all read from a single sample in a study of CD8+CD57+ T cells in acquired aplastic anemia. Investigators profiled TCR beta VDJ and CDR3 from genomic DNA template. From the reads, TCRdb called clonotypes with MiXCR, one entry per CDR3 protein. The table lists tens of thousands of distinct CDR3 sequences, around half of them singletons. Sequencing was carried out using sorted CD4+, CD8+, or CD8+CD57+ T cells (not recorded which) from PBMCs. These receptors originate from a human donor in good health, serving as a control.

This chain connects TRBV2 to TRBJ2-7; 9 bases are a match to TRBD2. Germline V gene lookup returns CDR1 SNHLY and CDR2 FYNNEI. The CDR3 runs to 14 residues. The V and J ends lost 8 bases and 3 bases, in that order; junction bases with no gene match: 8. DNA for the CDR3: TGTGCCAGCGGGAGCGGGAGGCCAATCTACGAGCAGTACTTC. This encodes CASGSGRPIYEQYF.

This clonotype was seen many times. J is TRBJ2-1 and V is TRBV20-1, with 10 bases aligning to TRBD2. Germline CDR1 is DFQATT and CDR2 is SNEGSKA (reference sequence). V lost 0 bases, J lost 8 bases, and 10 bases stayed unmatched. The CDR3 length is 16 residues. CDR3 in DNA: TGCAGTGCTAGAGATCGCTCTAGCGGGAGTATCGATGAGCAGTTCTTC. It is translated as CSARDRSSGSIDEQFF.

On this clonotype: The junction does not match germline at one end; this may be a read error. This chain joins TRBV19 and TRBJ2-1; 8 bases fit TRBD2. The CDR3 totals 17 residues. CDR1 and CDR2 (germline): LNHDA, SQIVND (reference sequence). The CDR3 DNA reads as TGTGCCAGTAGCGCTTCAAGCGGGGGCTCTTCCTACAATGAGCAGTCCTTC. This encodes CASSASSGGSSYNEQSF. The complete variable domain, with remaining parts taken from reference TRBV19 and TRBJ2-1, reads DGGITQSPKYLFRKEGQNVTLSCEQNLNHDAMYWYRQDPGQGLRLIYYSQIVNDFQKGDIAEGYSVSREKKESFPLTVTSAQKNPTAFYLCASSASSGGSSYNEQSFGPGTRLTVL.

The gene calls are TRBV10-3 and TRBJ2-1; TRBD1 agrees at 10 bases. Losses at the gene ends were 4 bases for V and 2 bases for J; bases not matched to a gene: 2. Germline V lookup: CDR1 ENHRY, CDR2 SYGVKD. This CDR3 spans 15 amino acids. The CDR3 nucleotides are TGTGCCATCAGTGGGACAGGGGGGCCCTACAATGAGCAGTTCTTC. This codes for CAISGTGGPYNEQFF.

This clonotype showed up many times. The rearrangement uses TRBV10-3 and TRBJ2-7, with D possibly TRBD1 on 5 matching bases. The CDR3 runs to 12 residues. V shed 3 bases and J shed 2 bases, with 5 bases lying between them. Germline CDR1 reads ENHRY; CDR2 reads SYGVKD. CDR3 DNA sequence: TGTGCCATCAGTGAAGGGGCCTACGAGCAGTACTTC. It is translated as CAISEGAYEQYF.

This clonotype has ten or more counts. The rearrangement joins TRBV12-3 or TRBV12-4 to TRBJ2-7, with D possibly TRBD2 on 5 matching bases. V gave up 4 bases and J gave up 2 bases, with 12 bases separating them. There are 14 residues in the CDR3. In DNA, the CDR3 is TGTGCCAGCAGTTCCGCGGGCACCCCCTACGAGCAGTACTTC. Amino acids: CASSSAGTPYEQYF.

This clonotype showed up many times. This chain connects TRBV6-5 to TRBJ1-2; no definite D call. This CDR3 is built from 15 residues. The V gene's germline CDR1 is MNHEY and CDR2 SVGAGI. Deletions cut 3 bases from V and 3 bases from J, with 14 bases between. CDR3 protein: CASSYRFRTDYGYTF. CDR3 in DNA: TGTGCCAGCAGTTATAGGTTTCGGACCGACTATGGCTACACCTTC.

As concerns this clonotype: A read error is possible here, since a much larger clone lies one base away. Here the CDR3 omits its conserved ending phenylalanine or tryptophan, so a read error is the likely source. V gene TRBV19 combines with J gene TRBJ2-2; D gene unclear. CDR1 and CDR2 from the germline V gene are LNHDA and SQIVND (reference sequence). Between the trimmed V and J ends, which lost 6 bases and 9 bases, there was a span of 11 bases. The CDR3 totals 12 residues. CDR3 DNA sequence: TGTGCCAGTAGCCATAACGCCCGGGAGCTGTTTGTT. It yields the protein CASSHNARELFV.

This clonotype was counted once. The chain uses TRBV10-2 and TRBJ2-3, with 7 bases identical to TRBD2. CDR3 length: 14 residues. V lost 8 bases, J lost 1 base, and 6 bases stayed unmatched. The germline gives CDR1 WSHSY, CDR2 SAAADI. The CDR3 DNA follows: TGCGCCAGCTGTACCGCGGGGGGCACAGATACGCAGTATTTT. It translates to CASCTAGGTDTQYF.

The chain is built from TRBV10-3 and TRBJ2-7; 9 bases agree with TRBD1. With 4 bases clipped from V and 1 base from J, the junction kept 2 bases outside the gene matches. The CDR3 has 14 residues. CDR1 and CDR2 from the germline V gene are ENHRY and SYGVKD. CDR3 region: CAISGGQGSYEQYF. CDR3 DNA: TGTGCCATCAGTGGGGGACAGGGTTCCTACGAGCAGTACTTC.

V usage is TRBV19 and J usage is TRBJ2-7; possible D gene TRBD2, 6 bases. Trimming left V 5 bases short and J 1 base short, with 15 bases between. Germline CDR1 is LNHDA and CDR2 is SQIVND (reference sequence). The CDR3 has 15 amino acids. The CDR3: CASSSTTLASYEQYF. The CDR3 DNA reads as TGTGCCAGTAGTTCGACCACTCTAGCGTCCTACGAGCAGTACTTC.

The chain joins TRBV29-1 to TRBJ2-7; TRBD1 matches at 12 bases. This CDR3 has 14 amino acids. Germline CDR1 is SQVTM and CDR2 is ANQGSEA. The DNA for the CDR3 is TGCATACCATTGAGGGGACAGGGGGCTCGGGAGCAGTACTTC. As protein: CIPLRGQGAREQYF.

This chain uses TRBV7-8 with TRBJ1-3; tentatively, D is TRBD1 (5 bases). The CDR3 spans 16 residues. Germline lookup yields CDR1 SGHVS and CDR2 FQNEAQ. The V and J ends lost 2 bases and 4 bases respectively, with 15 bases between them. The CDR3 DNA is TGTGCCAGCAGCTTAAAGGTTATGGGGACGGGAAACACCATATATTTT. Translated: CASSLKVMGTGNTIYF.

This rearrangement joins TRBV27 to TRBJ2-1; D remains unclear. CDR3 length: 16 residues. V was clipped by 6 bases and J by 8 bases, with 23 bases between them. CDR1 and CDR2 (germline): MNHEY, SMNVEV (reference sequence). CDR3 coding DNA: TGTGCCAGCAGCCTATCGGCACTGGCTTCGTCGCATGAGCAGTTCTTC. This encodes CASSLSALASSHEQFF.

The chain uses TRBV7-2 and TRBJ1-1; D perhaps matches TRBD1 (6 bases). This CDR3 spans 14 amino acids. Germline values: CDR1 SGHTA, CDR2 FQGNSA. With 7 bases removed from V and 6 bases from J, the gap between germline ends came to 18 bases. The CDR3, as DNA: TGTGCCAGCACCCTAATTGGGGGGGCGTCTGAAGCTTTCTTT. Its translation is CASTLIGGASEAFF.

The chain employs TRBV19 and TRBJ2-7; a possible D gene is TRBD2 (7 bases). Germline CDR1 and CDR2: LNHDA and SQIVND (reference sequence). With 5 bases removed from V and 2 bases from J, the gap between germline ends came to 16 bases. The length of the CDR3 is 15 residues. CDR3 sequence (DNA): TGTGCCAGTAGTGTAGGTGGCGGGGGCCCCTACGAGCAGTACTTC. Its translation: CASSVGGGGPYEQYF.

This chain connects TRBV2 to TRBJ2-7; 7 bases fit TRBD1. Germline assignment: CDR1 SNHLY and CDR2 FYNNEI. The CDR3 is made up of 16 amino acids. Losses at the gene ends were 7 bases for V and 0 bases for J; bases not matched to a gene: 12. The CDR3 bases are TGTGCCAGCACAGGGCTGGTAGGACAGGTCTCCTACGAGCAGTACTTC. It yields the protein CASTGLVGQVSYEQYF. Full variable domain (rest looked up from reference TRBV2 and TRBJ2-7): EPEVTQTPSHQVTQMGQEVILRCVPISNHLYFYWYRQILGQKVEFLVSFYNNEISEKSEIFDDQFSVERPDGSNFTLKIRSTKLEDSAMYFCASTGLVGQVSYEQYFGPGTRLTVT.

This clonotype was found many times. This chain joins TRBV20-1 and TRBJ2-1, with 8 bases lining up with TRBD2. CDR1 is DFQATT and CDR2 is SNEGSKA in the germline V gene (reference sequence). CDR3 size: 16 residues. Trimming took 6 bases from V and 4 from J; bases not matched to a gene: 14. Written as DNA, the CDR3 is TGCAGTGCCAGGGGTTTGGTAGCGGGGCAATACAATGAGCAGTTCTTC. The encoded protein is CSARGLVAGQYNEQFF.